This entry concerns a single T cell receptor beta chain. What it binds is unknown. This sample is drawn from a study of CD8 T cells in ankylosing spondylitis. Study conclusions and caveats: Fewer than 10 highly homologous variants formed a TCR beta motif that appeared characteristic of ankylosing spondylitis blood.

One entry per CDR3 protein results from TCRdb running MiXCR on the 5' RACE reads. The table lists about 390,000 distinct CDR3 sequences, around 20% of them singletons, with about a sixth in the top ten. The V and J ends lost 6 bases and 9 bases, in that order; junction bases with no gene match: 8. This CDR3 region has 15 residues. In germline, CDR1 is KGHSH, CDR2 LQKENI. Source material: blood, either unsorted or a sorted T cell fraction (not recorded which). The clonotype originates from a male donor with ankylosing spondylitis. V gene TRBV18 combines with J gene TRBJ1-6, with 10 bases lining up with TRBD1. This chain's CDR3 is CASSSTGGPFSPLHF. Here the CDR3 DNA reads TGTGCCAGCTCTTCGACAGGGGGCCCATTTTCACCCCTCCACTTT. The complete variable domain, with remaining parts taken from reference TRBV18 and TRBJ1-6, reads NAGVMQNPRHLVRRRGQEARLRCSPMKGHSHVYWYRQLPEEGLKFMVYLQKENIIDESGMPKERFSAEFPKEGPSILRIQQVVRGDSAAYFCASSSTGGPFSPLHFGNGTRLTVT.